The 9 T cell receptor beta chains in this list originate from one sample, sequenced in a study of cytomegalovirus exposure and HLA in healthy donors. Repertoires were generated with immunoSEQ multiplex PCR, while TCRdb's copy carries only in-frame clones and drops some. The repertoire holds 55,000 to 70,000 clones, with around 94% as singletons. The material sequenced was PBMCs. The receptor source for this set is a man younger than 30 in good health and CMV-seronegative.

The chain has TRBV11-3 and TRBJ2-1, with 8 bases aligning to TRBD2. This CDR3 is 16 amino acids long. The V segment lost 5 bases and the J segment 6 bases; nucleotides outside the gene matches: 12. Germline V gene lookup returns CDR1 SGHNT and CDR2 YENEEA. This CDR3 reads CASSPFGAGGFNEQFF. CDR3 DNA: TGTGCCAGCAGCCCTTTCGGGGCGGGGGGCTTCAATGAGCAGTTCTTC.

The chain uses TRBV7-2 and TRBJ2-5; D might be TRBD2 (6 bases). Trimming pared 5 bases from V and 5 bases from J, leaving 15 bases between. Per the germline V gene, CDR1 is SGHTA and CDR2 is FQGNSA. The CDR3 spans 14 residues. This CDR3 is CASSRGGVGETQYF. The CDR3 nucleotides are TGTGCCAGCAGCCGAGGCGGGGTAGGGGAGACCCAGTACTTC.

This clone was detected only a few times. This chain uses TRBV7-9 with TRBJ2-7; tentative D call: TRBD1 (6 bases). V lost 5 bases and J lost 6, with 17 bases in between. There are 14 residues in the CDR3. The V gene's germline CDR1 is SEHNR and CDR2 FQNEAQ (reference sequence). Here the CDR3 reads CASSRPGTPGEQYF. The CDR3 coding sequence is TGTGCCAGCAGCCGCCCTGGGACACCGGGCGAGCAGTACTTC.

The rearrangement uses TRBV14 and TRBJ1-1; possible D gene TRBD1, 5 bases. Germline CDR1 is SGHDN and CDR2 is FVKESK. The CDR3 loop spans 14 amino acids. V was trimmed by 5 bases and J by 1 base, leaving 11 bases between them. CDR3 DNA: TGTGCCAGCAGCTTCGAGACAGAGAACACTGAAGCTTTCTTT. Translating gives CASSFETENTEAFF.

The rearrangement links TRBV7-6 to TRBJ2-1; TRBD2 might be the D (6 bases). Germline loops: CDR1 SGHVS, CDR2 FNYEAQ. This CDR3 contains 17 residues. The V gene lost 0 bases and the J gene lost 6 bases, with 18 bases spanning the gap. The CDR3 region has the DNA TGTGCCAGCAGCTTAGCCCCTCAAAGCGGGTCATCCAATGAGCAGTTCTTC. This codes for CASSLAPQSGSSNEQFF.

This chain uses TRBV20-1 with TRBJ2-5; 8 nucleotides line up with TRBD2. The length of the CDR3 is 11 residues. V lost 7 bases, J lost 4 bases, and 2 bases stayed unmatched. Germline V gene sequence: CDR1 DFQATT, CDR2 SNEGSKA (reference sequence). The CDR3 loop is CSGTSTETQYF. In nucleotides, the CDR3 is TGCAGTGGGACTAGCACAGAGACCCAGTACTTC.

The V call is TRBV6-1, the J call TRBJ1-1; D might be TRBD1 (6 bases). V gave up 5 bases and J gave up 8 bases, with 15 bases separating them. The germline V gene encodes CDR1 MNHNS and CDR2 SASEGT. The CDR3 sequence is 13 residues long. The CDR3 DNA is TGTGCCAGCAGTCGAAGGGGGAGCCCCGAAGCTTTCTTT. Translation gives CASSRRGSPEAFF.

The chain joins TRBV19 to TRBJ1-2, with unresolved D. The CDR3 consists of 14 residues. Germline CDR1 LNHDA, CDR2 SQIVND (reference sequence). Deletions cut 3 bases from V and 1 base from J, with 9 bases between. The CDR3 reads CASSMGGNNYGYTF. CDR3 sequence (DNA): TGTGCCAGTAGTATGGGAGGAAATAACTATGGCTACACCTTC.

This clone has just a few counts. The rearrangement joins TRBV29-1 to TRBJ2-7; the D is unclear. Germline CDR1 and CDR2: SQVTM and ANQGSEA. The CDR3 consists of 12 residues. V dropped 4 bases and J dropped 6 bases, with 13 bases sitting between them. Here the CDR3 reads CSVVDLSGEQYF. The CDR3 DNA is TGCAGCGTTGTTGATCTATCCGGCGAGCAGTACTTC.